The 7 T cell receptor beta chains below all came from one sample that was sequenced in a study of blood T cell repertoires in COVID-19. Here immunoSEQ multiplex PCR was the method, and the copy in TCRdb shows in-frame clones only, minus some. The table shows under 150,000 clones, with roughly 69% occurring only once. The material sequenced was peripheral blood. The origin of the receptors is a woman aged 70-85 years with acute or convalescent COVID-19.

The V call is TRBV6-5, the J call TRBJ2-5; 7 nucleotides match TRBD2. Germline V lookup: CDR1 MNHEY, CDR2 SVGAGI. Germline trimming cut 11 bases from V and 6 bases from J; bases unmatched to any gene: 18. The CDR3 consists of 15 residues. The CDR3 DNA is TGTGCCGGCGACGCGGCAGGGACTAAAGGAAAGACCCAGTACTTC. Translated, it gives CAGDAAGTKGKTQYF.

The J gene is TRBJ2-7, the V gene TRBV6-6; D may be TRBD1 (6 bases). Deletions cut 5 bases from V and 6 bases from J, with 11 bases between. Germline lookup yields CDR1 MNHNY and CDR2 SVGAGI (reference sequence). This CDR3 contains 12 residues. CDR3 protein: CASSLQGPEQYF. The CDR3 nucleotides read TGTGCCAGCAGTCTACAGGGTCCCGAGCAGTACTTC.

This chain connects TRBV6-2 or TRBV6-3 to TRBJ1-6, with TRBD1 matching 10 bases. The V and J ends lost 7 bases and 3 bases, in that order; junction bases with no gene match: 6. CDR1 is MNHEY and CDR2 is SVGEGT in the germline V gene. The CDR3 has 16 residues. The DNA for the CDR3 is TGTGCCAGCACCCCCTGGGACAGGGGCTATAATTCACCCCTCCACTTT. As protein: CASTPWDRGYNSPLHF.

The V and J genes are TRBV5-4 and TRBJ1-1; no definite D call. V gave up 0 bases and J gave up 0 bases, with 12 bases separating them. CDR1 is SGHNT, CDR2 YYREEE, per germline (reference sequence). CDR3 size: 16 residues. The CDR3 protein is CASSLDPPAMNTEAFF. The CDR3 coding sequence is TGTGCCAGCAGCTTGGATCCGCCCGCTATGAACACTGAAGCTTTCTTT.

This chain uses TRBV28 with TRBJ1-5; D is ambiguous. Trimming took off 6 bases at V and 4 bases at J, with 7 bases between the two ends. CDR1 and CDR2 (germline): MDHEN, SYDVKM. The CDR3 has 12 amino acids. CDR3 protein: CASRQTNQPQHF. The CDR3 bases are TGTGCCAGCAGACAGACGAATCAGCCCCAGCATTTT.

Only a few counts were recorded for this clone. The chain links TRBV3-1 (or the pseudogene TRBV3-2) to TRBJ1-1; D is ambiguous. The CDR3 length is 14 residues. The V end lost 4 bases, the J end lost 2 bases, and 11 bases lay between the germline ends. The germline CDR1 and CDR2 sequences are LGHDT and YNNKEL (reference sequence). The CDR3 DNA reads as TGTGCCAGCAGCCCGGACGGGAGAAACACTGAAGCTTTCTTT. Its protein product is CASSPDGRNTEAFF.

The chain has TRBV30 and TRBJ2-7; 8 positions agree with TRBD2. This CDR3 comprises 17 residues. Germline CDR1 GTSNPN, CDR2 SVGIG (reference sequence). Trimming removed 2 bases from V and 0 bases from J; junction bases left unmatched: 12. CDR3 amino acids: CAWSSPIAGRFSYEQYF. The CDR3 DNA sequence: TGTGCCTGGAGTTCCCCGATAGCGGGACGATTCTCCTACGAGCAGTACTTC.